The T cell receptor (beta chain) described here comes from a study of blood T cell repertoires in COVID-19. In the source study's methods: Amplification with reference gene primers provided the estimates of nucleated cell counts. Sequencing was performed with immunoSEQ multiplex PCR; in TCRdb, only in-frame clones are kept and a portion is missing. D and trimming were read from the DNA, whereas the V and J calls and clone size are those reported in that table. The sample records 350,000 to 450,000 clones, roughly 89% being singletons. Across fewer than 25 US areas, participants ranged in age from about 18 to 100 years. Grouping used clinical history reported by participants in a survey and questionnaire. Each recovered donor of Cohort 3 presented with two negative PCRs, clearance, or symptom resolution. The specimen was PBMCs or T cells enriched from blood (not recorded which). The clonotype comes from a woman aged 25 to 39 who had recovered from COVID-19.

CDR3 protein: CASSFQGDTEAFF. DNA for the CDR3: TGTGCCAGCAGCTTCCAAGGGGACACTGAAGCTTTCTTT. V usage is TRBV7-3 and J usage is TRBJ1-1, with D possibly matching TRBD1 (5 bases). Trimming pared 3 bases from V and 3 bases from J, leaving 8 bases between. Germline V CDR1 and CDR2: SGHTA, FQGTGA. The CDR3 consists of 13 residues.